Listed here are 16 T cell receptor beta chains from one sample, sequenced in a study of blood T cell repertoires in COVID-19 (dated by TCRdb to 2018 to 2020). The receptor library was made with the immunoSEQ multiplex PCR assay. TCRdb took this table from immuneACCESS and kept in-frame rearrangements with V and J called. Such tables lack part of the clones; where checked against another copy, unresolved V genes explain under half of the gap, and the rest is unexplained. This sample holds 150,000 to 200,000 clones; approximately 91% were observed only once. The ten biggest clones cover around 4.8% of the sample. Sample: peripheral blood. The receptor source for this set is a man aged 18-30 years with COVID-19, enrolled during active disease.

This chain connects TRBV24-1 to TRBJ2-3; 8 bases line up with TRBD1. Trimming cost V 4 bases and J 2 bases; bases outside gene matches: 10. The length of the CDR3 is 17 residues. The V gene's germline CDR1 is KGHDR and CDR2 SFDVKD. CDR3 loop: CATSDKRDRRYTDTQYF. The CDR3 DNA follows: TGTGCCACCAGTGACAAACGGGACAGGAGATACACAGATACGCAGTATTTT.

The V and J genes are TRBV28 and TRBJ2-7, with D tentatively TRBD2 (6 bases). This CDR3 is 13 amino acids long. Trimming took 6 bases from V and 2 from J, leaving 11 bases between them. Germline CDR1 reads MDHEN; CDR2 reads SYDVKM. The CDR3 DNA sequence: TGTGCCAGCAGGCCGACTAGAACCTACGAGCAGTACTTC. This gives the protein CASRPTRTYEQYF.

A few counts support this clone. V gene TRBV10-3 combines with J gene TRBJ1-2; TRBD1 matches at 9 bases. The CDR3 covers 17 residues. With V trimmed by 4 bases and J by 5 bases, 14 bases remained unmatched. Germline-derived CDR1 and CDR2 are ENHRY and SYGVKD. CDR3: CAISGGDFPGQGYGYTF. CDR3 nucleotides: TGTGCCATCAGTGGGGGCGATTTCCCGGGACAGGGTTATGGCTACACCTTC.

The chain recombines TRBV5-1 with TRBJ2-7; TRBD1 matches 9 bases. The CDR3 has 14 residues. The J segment lost 3 bases and the V segment lost 3 bases, leaving 4 bases of the junction unmatched. Germline CDR1 reads SGHRS; CDR2 reads YFSETQ. CDR3 residues: CASSSGTGHYEQYF. The CDR3 DNA is TGCGCCAGCAGCTCCGGGACAGGGCACTACGAGCAGTACTTC.

In nucleotides, the CDR3 is TGCGCCAGCAGTACAGATGCCGAGCAGTTCTTC. It specifies CASSTDAEQFF. The J gene is TRBJ2-1, the V gene TRBV10-1; D ambiguous. This CDR3 contains 11 residues. CDR1 WNHNN and CDR2 SYGVQD come from the germline V gene (reference sequence). V lost 5 bases to trimming and J lost 10 bases, with 9 bases between them.

The chain recombines TRBV5-5 with TRBJ1-6; tentatively, D is TRBD1 (5 bases). CDR1 and CDR2 from the germline V gene are SGHKS and YYEKEE (reference sequence). V lost 4 bases and J lost 10, with 18 bases in between. CDR3 size: 15 residues. The chain's CDR3 is CASSLQGVGGSPLHF. The DNA for the CDR3 is TGTGCCAGCAGCCTCCAGGGCGTTGGGGGGTCACCCCTCCACTTT.

The V gene is TRBV30, the J gene TRBJ1-5; 9 bases are a match to TRBD1. V shed 2 bases, J shed 11 bases, and the junction held 10 bases outside the gene matches. Germline loops: CDR1 GTSNPN, CDR2 SVGIG (reference sequence). The CDR3 covers 14 residues. The CDR3 DNA is TGTGCCTGGAGTAAGGGACAGGGTTACGAGGCCCAGCATTTT. Amino acid sequence: CAWSKGQGYEAQHF.

CDR3 bases: TGTGCCAGCAGCCTTCTCCCGGGGGGCAATCAGCCCCAGCATTTT. Protein sequence: CASSLLPGGNQPQHF. The rearrangement links TRBV27 to TRBJ1-5, with a possible D match to TRBD1 (5 bases). The CDR3 is 15 residues long. Germline CDR1 and CDR2: MNHEY and SMNVEV (reference sequence). V was pared by 6 bases and J by 2 bases, with 14 bases between.

This clone showed up just once. This chain connects TRBV7-2 to TRBJ2-1, with D perhaps matching TRBD2 (7 bases). The CDR3 is 15 amino acids. The germline V and J ends were trimmed by 0 bases and 9 bases, with 15 bases remaining between them. Germline V lookup: CDR1 SGHTA, CDR2 FQGNSA. CDR3 DNA sequence: TGTGCCAGCAGCTTAGCAGCGGGACGGGACACTGAGCAGTTCTTC. Translation gives CASSLAAGRDTEQFF. The full variable domain, with the rest looked up from reference TRBV7-2 and TRBJ2-1, is GAGVSQSPSNKVTEKGKDVELRCDPISGHTALYWYRQSLGQGLEFLIYFQGNSAPDKSGLPSDRFSAERTGGSVSTLTIQRTQQEDSAVYLCASSLAAGRDTEQFFGPGTRLTVL.

This chain joins TRBV19 and TRBJ2-3; 7 bases are a match to TRBD2. V gave up 5 bases and J gave up 1 base; unmatched junction bases: 6. Germline V CDR1 and CDR2: LNHDA, SQIVND (reference sequence). CDR3 length: 15 residues. CDR3: CASSLKRDRTDTQYF. CDR3 sequence (DNA): TGTGCCAGTAGTCTAAAGCGGGACCGCACAGATACGCAGTATTTT.

This clone was found once. The chain carries TRBV19 and TRBJ2-1; D uncertain. CDR1 is LNHDA and CDR2 is SQIVND in the germline V gene (reference sequence). The CDR3 spans 15 residues. V was trimmed by 3 bases and J by 6 bases, leaving 15 bases between them. The CDR3 bases are TGTGCCAGTAGTATGAGGCTCGTTACTGGCAATGAGCAGTTCTTC. Its translation: CASSMRLVTGNEQFF.

This chain links TRBV23-1 with TRBJ1-6; tentatively, D is TRBD1 (5 bases). TRBV23-1 is reported as an ORF; its role is uncertain. V lost 3 bases to trimming and J lost 9 bases, with 24 bases between them. The CDR3 sequence is 18 residues long. The chain's CDR3 is CASSHPRLSGPRGSPLHF. The CDR3 nucleotides read TGCGCCAGCAGTCACCCCCGTTTGAGTGGCCCAAGGGGTTCACCCCTCCACTTT.

The chain couples TRBV28 to TRBJ2-1, with TRBD2 matching over 10 bases. The CDR3 has 14 residues. CDR1 and CDR2 from the germline V gene are MDHEN and SYDVKM. The ends lost 10 bases at V and 5 bases at J; junction bases unmatched: 8. CDR3 in amino acids: CATFPSGSHNEQFF. DNA for the CDR3: TGTGCCACCTTTCCTAGCGGGAGCCACAATGAGCAGTTCTTC.

The chain is built from TRBV30 and TRBJ1-5, with TRBD1 matching 7 bases. This CDR3 is built from 14 residues. In germline, CDR1 is GTSNPN, CDR2 SVGIG (reference sequence). V dropped 0 bases and J dropped 3; count of bases not matched to a gene: 2. Here the CDR3 reads CAWSVGTANQPQHF. As DNA, the CDR3 is TGTGCCTGGAGTGTCGGGACAGCCAATCAGCCCCAGCATTTT.

The rearrangement joins TRBV5-4 to TRBJ1-2, with D uncertain. Trimming took 0 bases from V and 7 from J, leaving 13 bases between them. The CDR3 sequence is 14 residues long. The germline CDR1 and CDR2 sequences are SGHNT and YYREEE (reference sequence). CDR3 amino acids: CASSLAWPEGGYTF. Here the CDR3 DNA reads TGTGCCAGCAGCTTGGCCTGGCCGGAGGGTGGCTACACCTTC. The variable domain in full, completed from reference TRBV5-4 and TRBJ1-2, reads ETGVTQSPTHLIKTRGQQVTLRCSSQSGHNTVSWYQQALGQGPQFIFQYYREEENGRGNFPPRFSGLQFPNYSSELNVNALELDDSALYLCASSLAWPEGGYTFGSGTRLTVV.

This rearrangement joins TRBV3-1 (or the pseudogene TRBV3-2) to TRBJ2-7; possibly TRBD2 for D (5 bases). The germline V gene encodes CDR1 LGHDT and CDR2 YNNKEL (reference sequence). Between the trimmed V and J ends, which lost 1 base and 3 bases, there was a span of 19 bases. This CDR3 is built from 17 residues. CDR3 nucleotides: TGTGCCAGCAGCCAAGGGGAGTTCGGCGGGTCTCTCTACGAGCAGTACTTC. Translation: CASSQGEFGGSLYEQYF.